This T cell receptor (beta chain) was identified during a study of STAT5B mutations in CD4+ large granular lymphocyte leukemia. Overall study results and limits: Compared with healthy controls (2/35), patient top clones favored TRBV06 (8/27).

The survey-level immunoSEQ assay was used. Repertoires were generated with immunoSEQ multiplex PCR, while TCRdb's copy carries only in-frame clones and drops some. The sample includes around 29,000 clones, approximately 80% of them seen just once. J lost 5 bases, V lost 6 bases, and 10 bases had no gene match. CDR1 and CDR2 from the germline V gene are MGHDK and SYGVNS. The CDR3 covers 14 residues. Healthy controls were blood donor buffy coats. As for this clone: Its target is not known.

The J gene is TRBJ2-7, the V gene TRBV25-1, with TRBD2 matching over 7 bases. The sample taken for sequencing was CD4+ T cells from blood buffy coats. This TCR came from a human donor in good health. The DNA of the CDR3 is TGTGCCAGCAGCCCCCCGTGGGGGGGTGACGAGCAGTACTTC. This translates into CASSPPWGGDEQYF.